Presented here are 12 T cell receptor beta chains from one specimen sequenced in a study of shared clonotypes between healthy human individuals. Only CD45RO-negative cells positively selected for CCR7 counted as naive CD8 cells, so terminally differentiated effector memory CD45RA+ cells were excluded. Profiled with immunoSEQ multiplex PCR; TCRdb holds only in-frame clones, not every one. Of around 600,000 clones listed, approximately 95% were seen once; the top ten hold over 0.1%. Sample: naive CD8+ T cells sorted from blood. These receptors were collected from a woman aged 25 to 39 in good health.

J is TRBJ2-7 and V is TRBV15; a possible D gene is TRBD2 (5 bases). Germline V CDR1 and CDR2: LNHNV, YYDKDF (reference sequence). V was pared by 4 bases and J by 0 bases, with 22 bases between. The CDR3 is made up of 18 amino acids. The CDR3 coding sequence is TGTGCCACCAGCATCCTTCTTAGTGGGAGTCAGAGCTCCTACGAGCAGTACTTC. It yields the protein CATSILLSGSQSSYEQYF. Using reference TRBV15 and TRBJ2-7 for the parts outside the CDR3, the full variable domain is DAMVIQNPRYQVTQFGKPVTLSCSQTLNHNVMYWYQQKSSQAPKLLFHYYDKDFNNEADTPDNFQSRRPNTSFCFLDIRSPGLGDTAMYLCATSILLSGSQSSYEQYFGPGTRLTVT.

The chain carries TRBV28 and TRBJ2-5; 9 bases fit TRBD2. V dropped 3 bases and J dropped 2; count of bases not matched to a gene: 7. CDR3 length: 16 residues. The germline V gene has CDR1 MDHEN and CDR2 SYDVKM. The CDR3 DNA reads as TGTGCCAGCAGTTTTGGGGCTAGCGGGGCACAAGAGACCCAGTACTTC. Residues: CASSFGASGAQETQYF.

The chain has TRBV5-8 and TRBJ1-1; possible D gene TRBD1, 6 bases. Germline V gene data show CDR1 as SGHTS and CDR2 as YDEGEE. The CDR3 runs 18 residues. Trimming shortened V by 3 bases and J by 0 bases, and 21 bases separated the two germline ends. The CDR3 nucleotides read TGTGCCAGCAGCTACACCCCCGGGACACGGATCCTGAACACTGAAGCTTTCTTT. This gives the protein CASSYTPGTRILNTEAFF.

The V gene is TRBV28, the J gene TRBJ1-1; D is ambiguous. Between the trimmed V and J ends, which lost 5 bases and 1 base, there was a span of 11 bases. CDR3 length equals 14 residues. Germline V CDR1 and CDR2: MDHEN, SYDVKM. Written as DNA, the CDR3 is TGTGCCAGCAGTGAACCACCACCGAACACTGAAGCTTTCTTT. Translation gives CASSEPPPNTEAFF.

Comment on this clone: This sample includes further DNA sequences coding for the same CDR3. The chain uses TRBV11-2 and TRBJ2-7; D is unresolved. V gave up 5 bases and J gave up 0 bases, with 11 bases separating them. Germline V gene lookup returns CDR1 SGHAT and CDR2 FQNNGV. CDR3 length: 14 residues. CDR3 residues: CASSPGRSSYEQYF. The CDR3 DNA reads TGTGCCAGCAGCCCCGGGCGGAGCTCCTACGAGCAGTACTTC.

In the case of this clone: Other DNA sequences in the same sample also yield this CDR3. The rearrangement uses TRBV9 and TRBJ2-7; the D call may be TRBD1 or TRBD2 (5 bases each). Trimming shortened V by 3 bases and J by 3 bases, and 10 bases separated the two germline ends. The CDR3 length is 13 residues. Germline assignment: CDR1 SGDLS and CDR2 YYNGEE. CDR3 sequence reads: CASSAGTGYEQYF. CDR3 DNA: TGTGCCAGCAGCGCCGGGACCGGCTACGAGCAGTACTTC.

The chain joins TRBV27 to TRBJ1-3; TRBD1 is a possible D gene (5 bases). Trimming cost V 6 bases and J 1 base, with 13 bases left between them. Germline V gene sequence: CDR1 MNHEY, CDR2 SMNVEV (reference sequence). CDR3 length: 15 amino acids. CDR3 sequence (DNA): TGTGCCAGCAGCCCCTACGGGGGATCTGGAAACACCATATATTTT. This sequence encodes CASSPYGGSGNTIYF.

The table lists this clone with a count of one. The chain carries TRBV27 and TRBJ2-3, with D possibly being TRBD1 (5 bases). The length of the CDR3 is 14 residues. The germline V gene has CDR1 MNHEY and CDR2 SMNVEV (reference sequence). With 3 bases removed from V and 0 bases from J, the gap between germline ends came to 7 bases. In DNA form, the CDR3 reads TGTGCCAGCAGTTTGACAGTTAGCACAGATACGCAGTATTTT. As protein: CASSLTVSTDTQYF.

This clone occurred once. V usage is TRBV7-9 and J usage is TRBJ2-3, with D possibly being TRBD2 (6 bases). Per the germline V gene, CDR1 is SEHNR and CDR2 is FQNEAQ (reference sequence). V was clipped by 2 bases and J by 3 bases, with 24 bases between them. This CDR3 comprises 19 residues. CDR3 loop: CASSLLFEALPTRTDTQYF. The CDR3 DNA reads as TGTGCCAGCAGCTTATTATTCGAGGCTTTGCCGACTAGGACAGATACGCAGTATTTT.

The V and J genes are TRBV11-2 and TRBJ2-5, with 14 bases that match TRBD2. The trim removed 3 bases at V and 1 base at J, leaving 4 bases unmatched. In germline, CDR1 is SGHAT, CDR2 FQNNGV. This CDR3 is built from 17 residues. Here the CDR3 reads CASSFRLAGGLQETQYF. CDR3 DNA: TGTGCCAGCAGCTTTCGACTAGCGGGAGGGCTCCAAGAGACCCAGTACTTC. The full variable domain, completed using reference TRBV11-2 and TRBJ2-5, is EAGVAQSPRYKIIEKRQSVAFWCNPISGHATLYWYQQILGQGPKLLIQFQNNGVVDDSQLPKDRFSAERLKGVDSTLKIQPAKLEDSAVYLCASSFRLAGGLQETQYFGPGTRLLVL.

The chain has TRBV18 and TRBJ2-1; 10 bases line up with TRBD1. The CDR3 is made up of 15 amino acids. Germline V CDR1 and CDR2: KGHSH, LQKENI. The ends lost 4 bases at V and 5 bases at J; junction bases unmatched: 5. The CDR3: CASSHGTGVHNEQFF. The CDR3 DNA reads TGTGCCAGCTCACACGGGACAGGGGTCCACAATGAGCAGTTCTTC.

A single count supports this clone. CDR3 protein: CASRVRQTKARRHYGYTF. The DNA for the CDR3 is TGTGCCAGTAGAGTCCGCCAAACTAAGGCCCGGCGACACTATGGCTACACCTTC. The V and J genes are TRBV19 and TRBJ1-2; D gene ambiguous. The CDR3 covers 18 residues. Germline V CDR1 and CDR2: LNHDA, SQIVND (reference sequence). The V end lost 6 bases, the J end lost 3 bases, and 26 bases lay between the germline ends.